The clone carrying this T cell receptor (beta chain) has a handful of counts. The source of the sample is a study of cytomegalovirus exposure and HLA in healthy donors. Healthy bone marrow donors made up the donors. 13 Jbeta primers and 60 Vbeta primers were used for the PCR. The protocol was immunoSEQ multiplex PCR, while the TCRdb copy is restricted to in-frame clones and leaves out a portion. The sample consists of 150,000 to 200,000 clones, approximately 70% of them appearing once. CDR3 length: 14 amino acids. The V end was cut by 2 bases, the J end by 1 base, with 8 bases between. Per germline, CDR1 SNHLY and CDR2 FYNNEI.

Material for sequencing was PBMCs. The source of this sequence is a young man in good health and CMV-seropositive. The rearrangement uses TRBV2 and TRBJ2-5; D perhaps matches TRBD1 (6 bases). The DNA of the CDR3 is TGTGCCAGCAGTGAACGGGACACCCAAGAGACCCAGTACTTC. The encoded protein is CASSERDTQETQYF.